This is a list of T cell receptor beta chains from one sample in a study of T-cell reconstitution after alpha-beta-depleted transplantation in children. MiXCR was run by TCRdb on the PCR reads, yielding one entry per CDR3 protein. Here the sample spans around 76,000 distinct CDR3 sequences, 15% to 20% being singletons. The specimen was PBMCs, mostly from graft donor cells, collected 360 days after TCRalphabeta/CD19-depleted stem cell transplant. These receptors all come from a male patient between 2 and 9 years old who had a stem cell transplant for acute lymphoblastic leukemia, so the T cells may come from the graft donor. The CDR3 runs from the conserved cysteine through the conserved F or W. A D gene is named only where the DNA matches it firmly. Rows may omit the clone size; those that give it use once, few, many or a size class.

.	.	TRBV12-3/TRBV12-4	TRBJ1-2	TGTGCCAGCAGTTTACGGGCAGCGAACTATGGCTACACCTTC	CASSLRAANYGYTF
TRBD2	few	TRBV7-6	TRBJ2-7	TGTGCCAGCAGCTCGCTAGCGGGAGACTCCTACGAGCAGTACTTC	CASSSLAGDSYEQYF
TRBD2	few	TRBV20-1	TRBJ2-7	TGCAGTGCTAGAGAAAAATTCCCCGGGACTAGGGTCTACGAGCAGTACTTC	CSAREKFPGTRVYEQYF
.	.	TRBV7-9	TRBJ2-1	TGTGCCAGCACCTTAAAAGGGACCCTCAATGAGCAGTTCTTC	CASTLKGTLNEQFF
TRBD1	many	TRBV11-2	TRBJ2-7	TGTGCCAGCAGCTCCACCGGGACAGGCTACGAGCAGTACTTC	CASSSTGTGYEQYF
.	many	TRBV28	TRBJ2-2	TGTGCCATTGGAGGCGGCACCGGGGAGCTGTTTTTT	CAIGGGTGELFF
TRBD2	.	TRBV7-9	TRBJ2-7	TGTGCCAGCAGCTTAATAGCGGGAGCGGGCGAGCAGTACTTC	CASSLIAGAGEQYF
.	few	TRBV20-1	TRBJ2-2	TGCAGTGCTAGAGATCTGTGGGACACCGGGGAGCTGTTTTTT	CSARDLWDTGELFF
TRBD2	.	TRBV20-1	TRBJ2-2	TGCACGACTAGCGGCCAGAAGACGAACACCGGGGAGCTGTTTTTT	CTTSGQKTNTGELFF
TRBD2	many	TRBV11-2	TRBJ2-1	TGTGCCAGCAGCCCCAGCGGGAGGGCCCGATTTTTTGGCAATGAGCAGTTCTTC	CASSPSGRARFFGNEQFF
.	.	TRBV20-1	TRBJ2-7	TGCAGTGCTAGTCCCGGGAACGAGCAGTACTTC	CSASPGNEQYF
.	many	TRBV10-3	TRBJ2-3	TGTGCCATCAGGGGACGCCATCCTGCAGTGGACATGGGTGGCACAGATACGCAGTATTTT	CAIRGRHPAVDMGGTDTQYF
.	.	TRBV25-1	TRBJ2-7	TGTGCCAGCAGTGATGAGGATAGCGTATTCTACGAGCAGTACTTC	CASSDEDSVFYEQYF
TRBD1	few	TRBV27	TRBJ2-5	TGTGCCAGCAGCCACCACCGGGACAGCCAAGAGACCCAGTACTTC	CASSHHRDSQETQYF
.	few	TRBV4-2	TRBJ2-3	TGTGCCAGCAGCCTTCCTAGCGCAGATACGCAGTATTTT	CASSLPSADTQYF
.	few	TRBV4-1	TRBJ1-1	TGCGCCAGCAGCCAAGATCCGAGTGAAGTGGGGTTT	CASSQDPSEVGF
.	few	TRBV5-6	TRBJ2-7	TGTGCCAGCAGCCACGATTCCCACGTAATCTACGAGCAGTACTTC	CASSHDSHVIYEQYF
.	.	TRBV11-2	TRBJ1-1	TGTGCCAGCAGACGGGTGGGGGGAATGAACACTGAAGCTTTCTTT	CASRRVGGMNTEAFF
.	few	TRBV5-1	TRBJ2-6	TGCGCCAGCAGCTTGGTGACCTCTGGGGCCAACGTCCTGACTTTC	CASSLVTSGANVLTF
.	once	TRBV12-3/TRBV12-4	TRBJ2-1	TGTGCCAGCAGCCAGCCGGGACACCACTACAATGAGCAGTTCTTC	CASSQPGHHYNEQFF
.	many	TRBV3-1	TRBJ1-2	TGTGCCAGCAGCCAAGGGGACCAGGCGAATGGCTACACCTTC	CASSQGDQANGYTF
.	.	TRBV12-3/TRBV12-4	TRBJ2-2	TGTGCCAGCAGTTTTAGAATCCGGGAGCTGTTTTTT	CASSFRIRELFF
.	few	TRBV12-3/TRBV12-4	TRBJ2-1	TGTGCCAGCCGTAGGCGGGACTATGAGCAGTTCTTC	CASRRRDYEQFF
.	.	TRBV4-2	TRBJ2-7	TGTGCCAGCAGCCAACCCATCTTGGGGACAGGGCGTCTAGCGGGAGTTACCTACGAGCAGTACTTC	CASSQPILGTGRLAGVTYEQYF
.	.	TRBV20-1	TRBJ2-1	TGCAGTGCCCAGAGTAGTTGGGGCAATGAGCAGTTCTTC	CSAQSSWGNEQFF
.	.	TRBV5-6	TRBJ2-7	TGTGCCAGCAGCTTGTCAGGGACCTTCGAATACGATACCTACGAGCAGTACTTC	CASSLSGTFEYDTYEQYF